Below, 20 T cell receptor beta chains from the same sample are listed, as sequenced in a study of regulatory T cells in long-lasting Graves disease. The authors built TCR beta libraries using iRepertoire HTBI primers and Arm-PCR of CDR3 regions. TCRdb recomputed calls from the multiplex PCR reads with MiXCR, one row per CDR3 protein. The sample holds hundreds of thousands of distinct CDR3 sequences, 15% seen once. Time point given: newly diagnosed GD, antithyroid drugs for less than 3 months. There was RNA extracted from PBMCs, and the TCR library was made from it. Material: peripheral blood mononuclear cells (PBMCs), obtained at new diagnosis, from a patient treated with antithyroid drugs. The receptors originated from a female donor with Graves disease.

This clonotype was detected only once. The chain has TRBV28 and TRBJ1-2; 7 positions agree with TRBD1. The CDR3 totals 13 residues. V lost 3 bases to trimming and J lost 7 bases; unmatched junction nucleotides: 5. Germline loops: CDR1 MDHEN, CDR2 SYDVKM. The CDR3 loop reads CASSLTGIVGYTF. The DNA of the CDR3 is TGTGCCAGCAGTTTGACAGGGATTGTTGGCTACACCTTC.

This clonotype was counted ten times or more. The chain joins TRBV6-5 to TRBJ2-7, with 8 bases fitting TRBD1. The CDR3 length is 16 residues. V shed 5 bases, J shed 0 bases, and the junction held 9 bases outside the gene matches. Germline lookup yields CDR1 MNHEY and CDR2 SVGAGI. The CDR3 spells CASSTREGQDSYEQYF. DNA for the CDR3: TGTGCCAGCAGTACTCGAGAGGGACAGGACTCCTACGAGCAGTACTTC.

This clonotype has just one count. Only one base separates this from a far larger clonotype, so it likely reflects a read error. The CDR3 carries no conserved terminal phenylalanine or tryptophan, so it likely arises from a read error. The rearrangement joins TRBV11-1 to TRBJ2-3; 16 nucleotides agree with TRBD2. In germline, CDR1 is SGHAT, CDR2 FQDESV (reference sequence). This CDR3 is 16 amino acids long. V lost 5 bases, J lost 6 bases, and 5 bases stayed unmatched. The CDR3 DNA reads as TGTGCCAGCAGCGTGGGGACTAGCGGGAGGGCCGATACGCAGTATTCT. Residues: CASSVGTSGRADTQYS.

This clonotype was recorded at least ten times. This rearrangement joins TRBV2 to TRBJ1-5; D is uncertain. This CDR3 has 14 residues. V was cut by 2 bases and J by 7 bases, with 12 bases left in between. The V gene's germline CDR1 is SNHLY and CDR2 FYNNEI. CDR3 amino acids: CASSENWGNQPQHF. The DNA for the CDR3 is TGTGCCAGCAGTGAAAACTGGGGAAACCAGCCCCAGCATTTT.

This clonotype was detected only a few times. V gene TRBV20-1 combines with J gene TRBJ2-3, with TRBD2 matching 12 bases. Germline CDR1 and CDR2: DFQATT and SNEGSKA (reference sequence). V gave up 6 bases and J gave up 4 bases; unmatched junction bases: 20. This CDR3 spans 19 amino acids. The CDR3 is CSALRGQALAGGPSDTQYF. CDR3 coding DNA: TGCAGTGCCCTGAGAGGGCAGGCTCTAGCGGGAGGGCCCTCAGATACGCAGTATTTT.

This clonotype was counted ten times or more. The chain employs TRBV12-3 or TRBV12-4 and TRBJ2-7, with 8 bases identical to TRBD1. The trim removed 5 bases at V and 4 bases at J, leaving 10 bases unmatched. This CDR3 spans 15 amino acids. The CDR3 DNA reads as TGTGCCAGCAGTCCAGGACAGGGTGGGACTTACGAGCAGTACTTC. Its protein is CASSPGQGGTYEQYF.

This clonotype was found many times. CDR3 sequence (DNA): TGCGCCAGCAGCCTCCCCTACCGGGTCCATGAGCAGTTCTTC. Its protein is CASSLPYRVHEQFF. This chain connects TRBV4-1 to TRBJ2-1; D call uncertain. The germline CDR1 and CDR2 sequences are MGHRA and YSYEKL. The V end was cut by 4 bases, the J end by 8 bases, with 15 bases between. The CDR3 has 14 residues.

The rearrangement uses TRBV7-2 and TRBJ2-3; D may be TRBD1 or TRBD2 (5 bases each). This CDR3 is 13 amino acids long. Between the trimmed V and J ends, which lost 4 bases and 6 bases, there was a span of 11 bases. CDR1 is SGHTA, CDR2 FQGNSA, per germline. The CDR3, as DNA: TGTGCCAGCAGCTCGGGACGGGATGATACGCAGTATTTT. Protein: CASSSGRDDTQYF.

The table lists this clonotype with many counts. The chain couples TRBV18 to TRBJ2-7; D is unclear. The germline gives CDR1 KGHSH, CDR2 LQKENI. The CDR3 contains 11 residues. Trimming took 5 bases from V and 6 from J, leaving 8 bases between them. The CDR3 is CASSSGGEQYF. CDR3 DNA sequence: TGTGCCAGCTCATCGGGTGGCGAGCAGTACTTC.

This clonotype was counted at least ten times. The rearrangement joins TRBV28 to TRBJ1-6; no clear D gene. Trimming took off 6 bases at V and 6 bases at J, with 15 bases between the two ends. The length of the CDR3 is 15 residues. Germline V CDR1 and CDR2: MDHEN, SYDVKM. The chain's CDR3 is CASSPMVGFNSPLHF. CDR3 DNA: TGTGCCAGCAGCCCAATGGTAGGGTTTAATTCACCCCTCCACTTT.

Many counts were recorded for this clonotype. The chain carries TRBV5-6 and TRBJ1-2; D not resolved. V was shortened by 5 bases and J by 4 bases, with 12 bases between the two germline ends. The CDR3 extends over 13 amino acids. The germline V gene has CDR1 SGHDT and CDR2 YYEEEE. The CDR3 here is CASRNVVLYGYTF. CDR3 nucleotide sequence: TGTGCCAGCAGAAATGTAGTCCTCTATGGCTACACCTTC. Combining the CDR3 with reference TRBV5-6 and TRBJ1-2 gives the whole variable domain DAGVTQSPTHLIKTRGQQVTLRCSPKSGHDTVSWYQQALGQGPQFIFQYYEEEERQRGNFPDRFSGHQFPNYSSELNVNALLLGDSALYLCASRNVVLYGYTFGSGTRLTVV.

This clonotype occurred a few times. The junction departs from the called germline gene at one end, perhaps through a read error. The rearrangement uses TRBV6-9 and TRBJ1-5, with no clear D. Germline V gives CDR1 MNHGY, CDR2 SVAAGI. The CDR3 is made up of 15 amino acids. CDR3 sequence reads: CANSYSQSSNQPQHF. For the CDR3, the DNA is TGTGCCAACAGTTACTCACAGAGTAGCAATCAGCCCCAGCATTTT.

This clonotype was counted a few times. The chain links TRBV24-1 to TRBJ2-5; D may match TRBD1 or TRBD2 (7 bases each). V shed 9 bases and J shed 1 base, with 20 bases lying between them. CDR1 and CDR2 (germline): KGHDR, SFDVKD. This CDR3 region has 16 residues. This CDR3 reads CATGDTGEGGQETQYF. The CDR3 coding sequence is TGTGCCACCGGAGACACAGGGGAGGGCGGCCAAGAGACCCAGTACTTC.

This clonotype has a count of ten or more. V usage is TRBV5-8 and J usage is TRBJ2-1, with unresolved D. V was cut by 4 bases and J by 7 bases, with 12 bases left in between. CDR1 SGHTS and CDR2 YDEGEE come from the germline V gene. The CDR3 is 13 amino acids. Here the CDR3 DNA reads TGTGCCAGCAGCCACGAACCTAGGAATGAGCAGTTCTTC. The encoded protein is CASSHEPRNEQFF.

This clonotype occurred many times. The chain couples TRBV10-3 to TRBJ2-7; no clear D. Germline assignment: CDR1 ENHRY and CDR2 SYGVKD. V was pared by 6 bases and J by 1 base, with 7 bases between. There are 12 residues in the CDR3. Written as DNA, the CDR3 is TGTGCCATCAGGGACGGATCCTACGAGCAGTACTTC. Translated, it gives CAIRDGSYEQYF.

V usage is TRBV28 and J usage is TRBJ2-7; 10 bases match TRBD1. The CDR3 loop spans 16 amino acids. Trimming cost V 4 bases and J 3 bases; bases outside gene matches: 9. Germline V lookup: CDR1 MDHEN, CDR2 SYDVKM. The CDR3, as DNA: TGTGCCAGCAGTTACCGGGACAGGGGACCCCTCTACGAGCAGTACTTC. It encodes CASSYRDRGPLYEQYF.

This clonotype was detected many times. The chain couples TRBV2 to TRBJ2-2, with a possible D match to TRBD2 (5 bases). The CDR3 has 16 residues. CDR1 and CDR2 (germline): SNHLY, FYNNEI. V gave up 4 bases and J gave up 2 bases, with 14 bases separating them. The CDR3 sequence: CASSARVEGNTGELFF. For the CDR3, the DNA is TGTGCCAGCAGTGCCCGGGTCGAGGGTAACACCGGGGAGCTGTTTTTT.

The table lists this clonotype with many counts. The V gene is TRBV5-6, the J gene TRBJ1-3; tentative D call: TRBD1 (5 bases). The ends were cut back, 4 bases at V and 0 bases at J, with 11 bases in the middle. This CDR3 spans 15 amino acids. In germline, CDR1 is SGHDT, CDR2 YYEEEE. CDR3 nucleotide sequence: TGTGCCAGCAGCGGGGGACTAAGCTCTGGAAACACCATATATTTT. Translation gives CASSGGLSSGNTIYF. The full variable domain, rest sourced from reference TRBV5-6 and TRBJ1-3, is DAGVTQSPTHLIKTRGQQVTLRCSPKSGHDTVSWYQQALGQGPQFIFQYYEEEERQRGNFPDRFSGHQFPNYSSELNVNALLLGDSALYLCASSGGLSSGNTIYFGEGSWLTVV.

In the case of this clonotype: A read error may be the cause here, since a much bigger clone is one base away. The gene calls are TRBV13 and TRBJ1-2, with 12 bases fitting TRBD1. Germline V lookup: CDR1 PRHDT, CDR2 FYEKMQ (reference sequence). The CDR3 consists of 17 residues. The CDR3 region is CASGFRDRGLPSYGYTF. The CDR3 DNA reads TGTGCCAGCGGCTTCAGGGACAGGGGGCTCCCTAGCTATGGCTACACCTTC.

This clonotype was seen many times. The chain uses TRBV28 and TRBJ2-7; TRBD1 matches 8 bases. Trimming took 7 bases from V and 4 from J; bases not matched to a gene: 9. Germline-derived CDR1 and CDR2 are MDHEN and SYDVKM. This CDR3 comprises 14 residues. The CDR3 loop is CASIGQGAPYEQYF. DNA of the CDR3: TGTGCCAGCATAGGGCAGGGGGCGCCTTACGAGCAGTACTTC.